This T cell receptor (beta chain) originates from a study of blood T cell repertoires in COVID-19. Across the whole study: COVID-19 samples collected from the United States, Italy and Spain covered acute and convalescent phases. T cells, B-cell-depleted T cells, or PBMCs supplied cDNA or gDNA.

Generated by immunoSEQ multiplex PCR, the TCRdb table keeps only in-frame clones and is missing some. The sample shows just under 75,000 clones, 80% to 85% of them seen only once. Trimming took off 5 bases at V and 0 bases at J, with 8 bases between the two ends. This CDR3 contains 14 residues. Germline CDR1 reads MDHEN; CDR2 reads SYDVKM. The receptor was isolated from a man at least 80 years old with active or convalescent COVID-19. The sequenced sample was peripheral blood. J is TRBJ1-5 and V is TRBV28; D remains ambiguous. CDR3 sequence (DNA): TGTGCCAGCAGTATAATATATAGCAATCAGCCCCAGCATTTT. Protein sequence: CASSIIYSNQPQHF.